These 13 T cell receptor beta chains were all obtained from the same sample, sequenced in a study of blood T cell repertoires in COVID-19. Assay used: immunoSEQ multiplex PCR; TCRdb lists only in-frame clones, some missing. Among over 150,000 clones listed, around 87% were seen once. Sequencing used PBMCs or T cells enriched from blood (not recorded which). The receptor set was obtained from a woman aged 25 to 39 who had recovered from COVID-19.

The chain combines TRBV30 with TRBJ1-5, with TRBD1 as a possible D gene (5 bases). CDR1 GTSNPN and CDR2 SVGIG come from the germline V gene (reference sequence). The CDR3 spans 13 residues. The V gene lost 4 bases and the J gene lost 1 base, with 8 bases spanning the gap. The CDR3 loop reads CAWTRGSNQPQHF. In DNA form, the CDR3 reads TGTGCCTGGACCCGGGGGAGCAATCAGCCCCAGCATTTT.

The chain joins TRBV6-5 to TRBJ2-3, with 11 bases aligning to TRBD1. V trimming: 5 bases; J trimming: 4 bases; junction bases outside the gene matches: 5. The CDR3 contains 15 residues. Germline V gives CDR1 MNHEY, CDR2 SVGAGI. The CDR3 DNA sequence: TGTGCCAGCAGTCCCGGGGACAGGGGGGCAGATACGCAGTATTTT. It yields the protein CASSPGDRGADTQYF.

This clone showed up just once. This chain uses TRBV19 with TRBJ1-2; TRBD1 aligns across 8 bases. J gave up 4 bases and V 6 bases, and 7 bases lay outside the gene matches. Germline V lookup: CDR1 LNHDA, CDR2 SQIVND (reference sequence). This CDR3 spans 14 amino acids. This chain's CDR3 is CASRKGQGVYGYTF. The CDR3 nucleotides are TGTGCCAGTAGAAAAGGACAGGGAGTCTATGGCTACACCTTC.

The chain combines TRBV7-9 with TRBJ1-2; TRBD1 agrees at 7 bases. V dropped 5 bases and J dropped 7; count of bases not matched to a gene: 7. In germline, CDR1 is SEHNR, CDR2 FQNEAQ (reference sequence). This CDR3 spans 13 amino acids. The CDR3 is CASSLTQGPGYTF. The CDR3 DNA is TGTGCCAGCAGCCTTACACAGGGGCCTGGCTACACCTTC.

V is TRBV6-5 and J is TRBJ1-2; D gene unclear. CDR3 length: 15 residues. Germline loops: CDR1 MNHEY, CDR2 SVGAGI. V was pared by 0 bases and J by 3 bases, with 11 bases between. CDR3 amino acids: CASSYSGGLDYGYTF. CDR3 DNA: TGTGCCAGCAGTTACTCAGGAGGGTTAGACTATGGCTACACCTTC.

The rearrangement joins TRBV4-1 to TRBJ1-2; possible D gene TRBD1, 5 bases. Germline CDR1 MGHRA, CDR2 YSYEKL. Trimming took off 0 bases at V and 1 base at J, with 12 bases between the two ends. The CDR3 totals 16 residues. As DNA, the CDR3 is TGCGCCAGCAGCCAAGATCGACCGGGGGGTAACTATGGCTACACCTTC. It encodes CASSQDRPGGNYGYTF.

In its sample, this clone was seen once. V is TRBV19 and J is TRBJ2-3, with no clear D. The CDR3 is made up of 14 amino acids. CDR1 and CDR2 from the germline V gene are LNHDA and SQIVND (reference sequence). V dropped 0 bases and J dropped 1 base, with 5 bases sitting between them. This CDR3 reads CASSIDPGTDTQYF. The CDR3 nucleotides are TGTGCCAGTAGTATAGATCCCGGCACAGATACGCAGTATTTT.

The chain is built from TRBV19 and TRBJ1-6; TRBD1 matches at 7 bases. Germline V gene sequence: CDR1 LNHDA, CDR2 SQIVND (reference sequence). The V segment lost 4 bases and the J segment 1 base; nucleotides outside the gene matches: 7. CDR3 length: 17 amino acids. CDR3 sequence: CASSKGQGVSYNSPLHF. The CDR3 DNA sequence: TGTGCCAGTAGTAAGGGGCAGGGGGTGTCCTATAATTCACCCCTCCACTTT. The variable domain in full, completed from reference TRBV19 and TRBJ1-6, reads DGGITQSPKYLFRKEGQNVTLSCEQNLNHDAMYWYRQDPGQGLRLIYYSQIVNDFQKGDIAEGYSVSREKKESFPLTVTSAQKNPTAFYLCASSKGQGVSYNSPLHFGNGTRLTVT.

The gene calls are TRBV6-1 and TRBJ1-2; unclear D gene. The CDR3 has 19 residues. Germline lookup yields CDR1 MNHNS and CDR2 SASEGT. V dropped 3 bases and J dropped 0 bases, with 23 bases sitting between them. CDR3: CASSDRRATGRRANYGYTF. The CDR3 bases are TGTGCCAGCAGTGACCGTCGGGCCACGGGGAGGAGAGCTAACTATGGCTACACCTTC.

This chain links TRBV10-3 with TRBJ1-2; D possibly corresponds to TRBD1 (5 bases). Trimming took 8 bases from V and 4 from J, leaving 14 bases between them. This CDR3 contains 13 residues. Germline V gene data show CDR1 as ENHRY and CDR2 as SYGVKD. Written as DNA, the CDR3 is TGTGCCATCCGGACATCAGGGCTCTATGGCTACACCTTC. It specifies CAIRTSGLYGYTF.

The chain has TRBV27 and TRBJ2-7; unclear D gene. The CDR3 loop spans 14 amino acids. V was trimmed by 0 bases and J by 0 bases, leaving 6 bases between them. In germline, CDR1 is MNHEY, CDR2 SMNVEV (reference sequence). CDR3 sequence (DNA): TGTGCCAGCAGTTTATCTTCCCTCTCCTACGAGCAGTACTTC. Residues: CASSLSSLSYEQYF.

The J gene is TRBJ2-5, the V gene TRBV5-1; TRBD2 matches at 10 bases. The CDR3 is 14 residues long. The V gene's germline CDR1 is SGHRS and CDR2 YFSETQ. The V gene end was trimmed by 3 bases and the J gene end by 7 bases; junction bases not matched to a gene: 6. CDR3: CASSSGLAKGTQYF. Here the CDR3 DNA reads TGCGCCAGCAGCTCGGGACTAGCGAAGGGGACCCAGTACTTC.

This chain uses TRBV6-5 with TRBJ1-2, with 7 bases matching TRBD1. CDR1 is MNHEY, CDR2 SVGAGI, per germline. The CDR3 totals 14 residues. Losses at the gene ends were 4 bases for V and 2 bases for J; bases not matched to a gene: 4. CDR3 loop: CASSSAGGNYGYTF. In nucleotides, the CDR3 is TGTGCCAGCAGTTCAGCAGGGGGAAACTATGGCTACACCTTC.